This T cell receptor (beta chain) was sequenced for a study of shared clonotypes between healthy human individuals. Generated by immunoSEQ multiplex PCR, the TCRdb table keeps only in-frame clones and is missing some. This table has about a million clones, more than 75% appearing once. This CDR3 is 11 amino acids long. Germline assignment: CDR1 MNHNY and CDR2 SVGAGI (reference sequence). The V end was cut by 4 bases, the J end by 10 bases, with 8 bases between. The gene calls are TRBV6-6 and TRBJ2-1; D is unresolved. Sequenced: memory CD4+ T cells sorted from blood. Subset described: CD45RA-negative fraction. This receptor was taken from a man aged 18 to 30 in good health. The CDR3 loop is CASSSLREQFF. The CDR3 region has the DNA TGTGCCAGCAGTTCCCTCCGGGAGCAGTTCTTC.